Given below is one TCR beta chain in context. Per the germline V gene, CDR1 is ENHRY and CDR2 is SYGVKD. Trimming left V 2 bases short and J 9 bases short, with 11 bases between. This CDR3 contains 13 residues. This sample stems from a study of blood T cell repertoires in COVID-19. Generated by immunoSEQ multiplex PCR, the TCRdb table keeps only in-frame clones and is missing some. This table has 140,000 to 150,000 clones, 86% appearing once. Enrollees, about 18 to 90 years old, lived in about two dozen US areas. The genes are TRBV10-3 and TRBJ1-5, with D unresolved. The source material was PBMCs or T cells enriched from blood (not recorded which). The receptor was derived from a man in his fifties who had recovered from COVID-19. The CDR3 DNA reads as TGTGCCATCAGTGAGCCCTCGACATGGCCCCAGCATTTT. Translation gives CAISEPSTWPQHF.